The 21 T cell receptor beta chains below were found in one sample sequenced in a study of CXCR3-negative and CXCR3-positive naive CD8 T cells. UMI-tagged TRB cDNA libraries were built via 5' RACE. TCRdb processed the 5' RACE reads again and assigns one entry to each CDR3 protein, with no DNA. This sample contains roughly 90,000 distinct CDR3 sequences. The sample was naive CXCR3- CD8+ T cells from blood. The subset is: CD45RO-CCR7+CD27+CD95- naive CD8+ T cells lacking CXCR3 (TNR3-). Receptors originate from a human donor in good health. Some clones in this sample may be carry-over from other donors' samples.

The chain uses TRBV29-1 and TRBJ2-7; without DNA, the TCRdb call of TRBD1 cannot be checked. The germline gives CDR1 SQVTM, CDR2 ANQGSEA. The CDR3 covers 14 residues. CDR3 region: CSVRGTGLSYEQYF.

The chain combines TRBV29-1 with TRBJ2-2; TCRdb's D call, TRBD1, is unchecked because there is no DNA. Per germline, CDR1 SQVTM and CDR2 ANQGSEA. The CDR3 is 16 amino acids. CDR3 amino acids: CSVHAPGQGNTGELFF.

This sequence joins TRBV7-9 and TRBJ2-7; the D call from TCRdb, TRBD2, cannot be confirmed without DNA. CDR3 length: 17 residues. The germline V gene has CDR1 SEHNR and CDR2 FQNEAQ (reference sequence). The CDR3 reads CASRGLAGGGNNYEQYF.

V and J are TRBV4-1 and TRBJ2-3; as DNA is missing, the TRBD2 call by TCRdb cannot be tested. The CDR3 is made up of 17 amino acids. The germline gives CDR1 MGHRA, CDR2 YSYEKL. The CDR3: CASSSTYGRARTDTQYF.

The chain recombines TRBV28 with TRBJ2-5; lacking DNA, the TRBD1 call made by TCRdb goes unchecked. The CDR3 length is 15 residues. Germline CDR1 and CDR2: MDHEN and SYDVKM. CDR3 amino acids: CASSFWVARGETQYF.

J is TRBJ2-5 and V is TRBV7-9; absent DNA, TCRdb's TRBD2 call cannot be checked. Germline values: CDR1 SEHNR, CDR2 FQNEAQ (reference sequence). The CDR3 is made up of 15 amino acids. CDR3: CASSFGTSGEETQYF.

V usage is TRBV4-1 and J usage is TRBJ2-7; TCRdb proposes TRBD2, but this gene call is untestable without DNA. Germline V gene sequence: CDR1 MGHRA, CDR2 YSYEKL. The CDR3 covers 16 residues. The CDR3 here is CASSQQSGGPSYEQYF.

This chain links TRBV20-1 with TRBJ2-1; the TRBD1 assignment by TCRdb is unverifiable without DNA. The germline gives CDR1 DFQATT, CDR2 SNEGSKA (reference sequence). The CDR3 contains 15 residues. Here the CDR3 reads CSALSLADTYNEQFF.

V gene TRBV2 combines with J gene TRBJ2-3. Germline CDR1 is SNHLY and CDR2 is FYNNEI. The CDR3 runs 13 residues. The CDR3 loop reads CASSDRSTDTQYF.

The V and J genes are TRBV7-9 and TRBJ2-7; TCRdb's D call of TRBD1 is untestable without DNA. Per germline, CDR1 SEHNR and CDR2 FQNEAQ (reference sequence). This CDR3 comprises 14 residues. CDR3 sequence reads: CASSLAWGQGEQYF.

The CDR3 reads CAWSGTDAYEQYF. The V call is TRBV30, the J call TRBJ2-7; TCRdb picks TRBD1, but there is no DNA to check that call. CDR1 GTSNPN and CDR2 SVGIG come from the germline V gene (reference sequence). The CDR3 loop spans 13 amino acids.

The gene calls are TRBV3-1 and TRBJ2-1. There are 14 residues in the CDR3. CDR1 is LGHDT and CDR2 is YNNKEL in the germline V gene (reference sequence). CDR3 region: CASSPGPAGTEQFF.

The gene calls are TRBV5-6 and TRBJ2-1; TCRdb outputs TRBD1, but without DNA this stays unchecked. This CDR3 comprises 14 residues. Per the germline V gene, CDR1 is SGHDT and CDR2 is YYEEEE. The CDR3 here is CASSFGGTSNEQFF.

The chain couples TRBV7-2 to TRBJ2-7; TCRdb reports TRBD1, a call that lacks DNA to check it against. The germline V gene encodes CDR1 SGHTA and CDR2 FQGNSA. This CDR3 contains 15 residues. CDR3 sequence: CASSFEYPPVDEQYF.

The chain couples TRBV14 to TRBJ1-2; there is no DNA to check the TCRdb D call of TRBD1. The CDR3 consists of 15 residues. Germline V lookup: CDR1 SGHDN, CDR2 FVKESK. The CDR3 loop reads CASSQGPREDYGYTF. The full variable domain, in which reference TRBV14 and TRBJ1-2 provide the parts outside the CDR3, is EAGVTQFPSHSVIEKGQTVTLRCDPISGHDNLYWYRRVMGKEIKFLLHFVKESKQDESGMPNNRFLAERTGGTYSTLKVQPAELEDSGVYFCASSQGPREDYGYTFGSGTRLTVV.

This rearrangement joins TRBV11-2 to TRBJ2-7; TCRdb selects TRBD1, and the lack of DNA leaves this call unchecked. The CDR3 is 14 residues long. Germline V CDR1 and CDR2: SGHAT, FQNNGV. The CDR3 region is CASSRTGGNYEQYF. The variable domain in full, with the rest retrieved from reference TRBV11-2 and TRBJ2-7, is EAGVAQSPRYKIIEKRQSVAFWCNPISGHATLYWYQQILGQGPKLLIQFQNNGVVDDSQLPKDRFSAERLKGVDSTLKIQPAKLEDSAVYLCASSRTGGNYEQYFGPGTRLTVT.

The chain is built from TRBV27 and TRBJ2-3; the TCRdb D gene call, TRBD1, has no DNA to confirm it. Germline lookup yields CDR1 MNHEY and CDR2 SMNVEV (reference sequence). CDR3 length: 17 amino acids. CDR3 residues: CASSLGPLTLSTDTQYF.

This rearrangement joins TRBV9 to TRBJ2-1; absent DNA, TCRdb's TRBD1 call cannot be checked. The CDR3 is made up of 15 amino acids. Germline CDR1 SGDLS, CDR2 YYNGEE. CDR3 amino acids: CASSVEGGPYNEQFF.

This rearrangement joins TRBV5-1 to TRBJ2-3; TCRdb outputs TRBD2, but without DNA this stays unchecked. The germline gives CDR1 SGHRS, CDR2 YFSETQ. The length of the CDR3 is 16 residues. CDR3 amino acids: CASSLGLAETTDTQYF.

CDR3: CATGKEVSYNEQFF. The rearrangement links TRBV10-3 to TRBJ2-1. The CDR3 contains 14 residues. Looked up from germline, CDR1 is ENHRY and CDR2 is SYGVKD.

Measured by frequency, this clonotype is medium-sized. This rearrangement joins TRBV4-3 to TRBJ2-5; there is no DNA to check the TCRdb D call of TRBD2. The germline CDR1 and CDR2 sequences are LGHNA and YSLEER. The CDR3 runs 16 residues. The CDR3 spells CASSQWYRDFQETQYF.